The present TCR beta chain was sequenced within a study of PD-1 blockade in classical Hodgkin lymphoma. Study conclusions and caveats: What drove the repertoire differences, possibly disease activity or prior therapy, has not been defined.

To note about this clone: Antigen specificity is unknown.

Time point noted: newly diagnosed, previously untreated cHL patient sample. The protocol was immunoSEQ multiplex PCR, while the TCRdb copy is restricted to in-frame clones and leaves out a portion. The sample lists fewer than 90,000 clones, over 90% occurring once. Germline CDR1 SNHLY, CDR2 FYNNEI. V lost 5 bases to trimming and J lost 4 bases, with 5 bases between them. CDR3 size: 12 residues. The sequence was obtained from a human donor with classical Hodgkin lymphoma. Sequences were obtained from peripheral blood mononuclear cells (PBMCs). The V gene is TRBV2, the J gene TRBJ2-2; tentative D call: TRBD1 (5 bases). The CDR3 reads CASSRGTGELFF. In DNA, the CDR3 is TGTGCCAGCAGTAGGGGCACCGGGGAGCTGTTTTTT.